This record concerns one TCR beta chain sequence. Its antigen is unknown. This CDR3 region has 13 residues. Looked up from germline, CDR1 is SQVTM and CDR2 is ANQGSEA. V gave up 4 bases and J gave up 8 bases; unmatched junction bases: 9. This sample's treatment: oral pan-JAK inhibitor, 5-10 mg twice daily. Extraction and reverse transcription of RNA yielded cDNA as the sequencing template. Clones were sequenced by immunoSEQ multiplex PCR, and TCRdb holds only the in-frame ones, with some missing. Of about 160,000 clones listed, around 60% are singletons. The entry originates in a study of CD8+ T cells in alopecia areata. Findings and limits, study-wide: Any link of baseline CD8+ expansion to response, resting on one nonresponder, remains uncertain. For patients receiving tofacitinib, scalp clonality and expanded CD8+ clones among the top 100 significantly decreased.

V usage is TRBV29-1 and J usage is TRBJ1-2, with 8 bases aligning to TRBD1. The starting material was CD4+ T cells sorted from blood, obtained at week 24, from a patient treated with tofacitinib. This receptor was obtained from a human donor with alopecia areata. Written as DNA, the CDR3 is TGCAGCGTTGGTGGACAGGGCTTAGGAGGCTACACCTTC. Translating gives CSVGGQGLGGYTF.